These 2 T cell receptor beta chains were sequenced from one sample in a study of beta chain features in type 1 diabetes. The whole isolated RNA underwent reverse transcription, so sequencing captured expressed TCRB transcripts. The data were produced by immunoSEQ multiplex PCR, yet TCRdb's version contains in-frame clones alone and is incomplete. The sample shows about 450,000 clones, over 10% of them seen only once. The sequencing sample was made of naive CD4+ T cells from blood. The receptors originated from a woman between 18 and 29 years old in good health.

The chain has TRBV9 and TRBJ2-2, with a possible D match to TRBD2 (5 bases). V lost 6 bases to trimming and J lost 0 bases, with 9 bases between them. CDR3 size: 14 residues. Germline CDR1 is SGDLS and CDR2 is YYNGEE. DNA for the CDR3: TGTGCCAGCAAGGAGCGGACGAACACCGGGGAGCTGTTTTTT. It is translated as CASKERTNTGELFF.

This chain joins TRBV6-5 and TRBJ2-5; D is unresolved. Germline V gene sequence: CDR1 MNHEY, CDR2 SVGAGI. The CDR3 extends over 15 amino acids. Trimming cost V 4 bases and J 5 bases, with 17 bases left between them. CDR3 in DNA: TGTGCCAGCAGTTCCAGACGGAACCCCCAGGAGACCCAGTACTTC. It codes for CASSSRRNPQETQYF.